The sequence of this TCR beta chain was determined in a study of blood T cell repertoires in COVID-19. At the level of the study: Spain, Italy and the United States supplied samples that represented acute and convalescent COVID-19. PBMCs, B-cell-depleted T cells, or T cells provided the cDNA or gDNA that made up the material.

Original processing notes: Nucleated cell number was recorded as an estimate derived from reference gene primer amplification. Clones were sequenced by immunoSEQ multiplex PCR, and TCRdb holds only the in-frame ones, with some missing. From that table come the V and J calls and clone size; the DNA was used to work out D and trimming. The sample records roughly 110,000 clones, approximately 90% being singletons. V was pared by 8 bases and J by 4 bases, with 15 bases between. Germline assignment: CDR1 MNHEY and CDR2 SVGAGI. This CDR3 spans 14 amino acids. The origin of this receptor is a man aged 50-60 years with active or convalescent COVID-19. The material sequenced was peripheral blood. The rearrangement uses TRBV6-5 and TRBJ1-5; D is ambiguous. The CDR3 reads CASESRSLNQPQHF. The CDR3 coding sequence is TGTGCCAGCGAGTCGAGGTCCCTTAATCAGCCCCAGCATTTT.